These 19 T cell receptor beta chains share one sample of origin, sequenced in a study of blood T cell repertoires in COVID-19. Measured with immunoSEQ multiplex PCR; TCRdb has only the in-frame clones, and not every one. The table shows 55,000 to 70,000 clones, with roughly 84% occurring only once. The sequenced material came from peripheral blood. Receptors were obtained from a man aged 45-65 years with acute or convalescent COVID-19.

The V call is TRBV27, the J call TRBJ2-3; 9 positions agree with TRBD2. Germline assignment: CDR1 MNHEY and CDR2 SMNVEV (reference sequence). CDR3 length: 16 amino acids. V trimming: 6 bases; J trimming: 0 bases; junction bases outside the gene matches: 7. CDR3 sequence reads: CASRGSSGASTDTQYF. The CDR3, as DNA: TGTGCCAGCAGGGGGTCTAGCGGGGCTAGCACAGATACGCAGTATTTT.

The chain carries TRBV30 and TRBJ1-5; D may be TRBD1 (5 bases). V was cut by 0 bases and J by 3 bases, with 12 bases left in between. Per the germline V gene, CDR1 is GTSNPN and CDR2 is SVGIG (reference sequence). This CDR3 is 15 amino acids long. CDR3 in DNA: TGTGCCTGGAGTGTACAGGACCAGGACAATCAGCCCCAGCATTTT. As protein: CAWSVQDQDNQPQHF.

The rearrangement uses TRBV11-2 and TRBJ2-5; no clear D gene. CDR3 length: 14 amino acids. Germline CDR1 and CDR2: SGHAT and FQNNGV. V shed 5 bases and J shed 7 bases, with 17 bases lying between them. CDR3 sequence (DNA): TGTGCCAGCAGCCCCTACGGCGGCTCCGCGACCCAGTACTTC. This codes for CASSPYGGSATQYF.

The chain has TRBV9 and TRBJ1-5, with D perhaps TRBD1 (6 bases). V dropped 5 bases and J dropped 5 bases, with 11 bases sitting between them. This CDR3 comprises 13 residues. Germline V lookup: CDR1 SGDLS, CDR2 YYNGEE. CDR3 protein: CASRQGWHQPQHF. CDR3 DNA: TGTGCCAGCAGACAGGGTTGGCATCAGCCCCAGCATTTT.

The chain has TRBV6-1 and TRBJ1-2; 9 nucleotides agree with TRBD1. The CDR3 is 16 residues long. V was clipped by 2 bases and J by 8 bases; unmatched bases: 12. CDR1 MNHNS and CDR2 SASEGT come from the germline V gene. CDR3: CASSERLGQGSQGYTF. As DNA, the CDR3 is TGTGCCAGCAGTGAAAGGCTCGGACAGGGGTCACAAGGCTACACCTTC.

The rearrangement links TRBV28 to TRBJ2-7; 10 bases are shared with TRBD2. The CDR3 spans 16 residues. The germline gives CDR1 MDHEN, CDR2 SYDVKM. Unmatched junction bases numbered 7, after V lost 4 bases and J lost 1 base. The CDR3 DNA is TGTGCCAGCAGTTCCCCCCGGACTAGCGGATCCTACGAGCAGTACTTC. Protein sequence: CASSSPRTSGSYEQYF.

This clone was seen a few times. The J gene is TRBJ2-7, the V gene TRBV9; TRBD1 is a possible D gene (5 bases). V was cut by 3 bases and J by 3 bases, with 13 bases left in between. In germline, CDR1 is SGDLS, CDR2 YYNGEE. The CDR3 contains 14 residues. CDR3 in DNA: TGTGCCAGCAGCGGGGGCAGGGTTAGCTACGAGCAGTACTTC. Protein product: CASSGGRVSYEQYF.

The chain links TRBV6-5 to TRBJ1-3, with TRBD1 as a possible D gene (6 bases). Germline CDR1 is MNHEY and CDR2 is SVGAGI. The CDR3 contains 15 residues. With 5 bases removed from V and 0 bases from J, the gap between germline ends came to 11 bases. Written as DNA, the CDR3 is TGTGCCAGCAGTCGACAGGCAAGCTCTGGAAACACCATATATTTT. Protein: CASSRQASSGNTIYF.

The CDR3: CSANDRQLSGNTIYF. CDR3 coding DNA: TGCAGTGCTAATGACAGGCAACTCTCTGGAAACACCATATATTTT. The rearrangement joins TRBV20-1 to TRBJ1-3; a possible D gene is TRBD1 (6 bases). Trimming took 4 bases from V and 0 from J, leaving 13 bases between them. The CDR3 contains 15 residues. Germline CDR1 and CDR2: DFQATT and SNEGSKA (reference sequence).

This clone was picked up one time. J is TRBJ2-7 and V is TRBV5-4, with 7 bases matching TRBD1. The CDR3 has 13 amino acids. Germline CDR1 reads SGHNT; CDR2 reads YYREEE (reference sequence). The J segment lost 9 bases and the V segment lost 2 bases, leaving 8 bases of the junction unmatched. CDR3 residues: CASSFTGDAVQYF. The CDR3 DNA reads TGTGCCAGCAGCTTCACAGGGGACGCCGTGCAGTACTTC.

The chain is built from TRBV12-5 and TRBJ1-4; 8 positions agree with TRBD1. There are 16 residues in the CDR3. Germline V CDR1 and CDR2: LGHNT, FRNRAP. Here the CDR3 DNA reads TGTGCCTCCCAACCGGGACAGGCCTCGTCTAATGAAAAACTGTTTTTT. Its protein product is CASQPGQASSNEKLFF.

The chain joins TRBV2 to TRBJ1-2; no clear D. Deletions cut 6 bases from V and 1 base from J, with 12 bases between. This CDR3 has 14 residues. The germline gives CDR1 SNHLY, CDR2 FYNNEI. In nucleotides, the CDR3 is TGTGCCAGCAGGGCGGATTCCTTTAACTATGGCTACACCTTC. It encodes CASRADSFNYGYTF.

The table lists this clone with a few counts. Here the CDR3 reads CASSQADRYTGELFF. The CDR3 DNA is TGTGCCAGCAGCCAAGCAGACAGATACACCGGGGAGCTGTTTTTT. The chain carries TRBV3-1 (or the pseudogene TRBV3-2) and TRBJ2-2; D might be TRBD1 (5 bases). Germline values: CDR1 LGHDT, CDR2 YNNKEL (reference sequence). The V end lost 1 base, the J end lost 3 bases, and 9 bases lay between the germline ends. This CDR3 is 15 amino acids long.

The chain has TRBV3-1 (or the pseudogene TRBV3-2) and TRBJ2-1, with D maybe TRBD2 (5 bases). V lost 6 bases and J lost 3, with 9 bases in between. Germline-derived CDR1 and CDR2 are LGHDT and YNNKEL (reference sequence). The CDR3 consists of 13 residues. CDR3 nucleotides: TGTGCCAGCAGGTTTCGGGGCTACAATGAGCAGTTCTTC. It codes for CASRFRGYNEQFF.

This clone was recorded only once. The chain recombines TRBV10-2 with TRBJ2-1; 9 bases map to TRBD1. V trimming: 7 bases; J trimming: 8 bases; junction bases outside the gene matches: 12. The germline gives CDR1 WSHSY, CDR2 SAAADI. The CDR3 runs to 15 residues. The CDR3 here is CASTRQKQGAYEQFF. CDR3 DNA: TGCGCCAGCACCAGACAGAAACAGGGGGCGTATGAGCAGTTCTTC.

The chain uses TRBV15 and TRBJ2-5, with D perhaps matching TRBD2 (6 bases). CDR1 is LNHNV and CDR2 is YYDKDF in the germline V gene (reference sequence). The CDR3 is 13 amino acids. V gave up 5 bases and J gave up 7 bases, with 14 bases separating them. This CDR3 is CATSPGRLGTQYF. CDR3 nucleotide sequence: TGTGCCACCAGCCCGGGGAGGCTGGGGACCCAGTACTTC.

The chain uses TRBV11-2 and TRBJ1-6; D call uncertain. V lost 1 base, J lost 4 bases, and 11 bases lay in between. The CDR3 consists of 16 residues. Germline V gene sequence: CDR1 SGHAT, CDR2 FQNNGV. The CDR3 DNA is TGTGCCAGCAGCTTAGTTGGAGGGCAATATAATTCACCCCTCCACTTT. It yields the protein CASSLVGGQYNSPLHF.

This chain links TRBV28 with TRBJ1-2, with 9 bases matching TRBD1. The germline gives CDR1 MDHEN, CDR2 SYDVKM. CDR3 size: 15 residues. The J segment lost 8 bases and the V segment lost 3 bases, leaving 10 bases of the junction unmatched. The CDR3 protein is CASSFRDRALGGYTF. In nucleotides, the CDR3 is TGTGCCAGCAGTTTCCGGGACAGGGCATTAGGAGGCTACACCTTC.

The chain is built from TRBV18 and TRBJ2-5; 7 bases agree with TRBD1. The CDR3 contains 13 residues. CDR1 is KGHSH and CDR2 is LQKENI in the germline V gene. Trimming removed 3 bases from V and 5 bases from J; junction bases left unmatched: 3. CDR3 region: CASSPTGRETQYF. CDR3 coding DNA: TGTGCCAGCTCACCGACAGGGCGGGAGACCCAGTACTTC.